What follows are 24 T cell receptor beta chains derived from one specimen sequenced in a study of shared clonotypes between healthy human individuals. The assay was immunoSEQ multiplex PCR, and TCRdb's table has in-frame clones only and misses some. In the table there are 2.3 million or so clones, approximately 93% of which are singletons. Sequencing was performed on naive CD4+ T cells from PBMCs. Subset indicated: CD45RA+ positively selected. The receptor source for this set is a man between 18 and 35 years old in good health. Some clones in this sample may be carry-over from other donors' samples.

This sequence joins TRBV18 and TRBJ2-7; 7 bases fit TRBD1. V gave up 5 bases and J gave up 6 bases; unmatched junction bases: 10. The germline V gene has CDR1 KGHSH and CDR2 LQKENI. The CDR3 covers 14 residues. The CDR3: CASSSGRTGVEQYF. The CDR3 DNA sequence: TGTGCCAGCTCATCTGGCCGAACAGGGGTCGAGCAGTACTTC. Drawing the rest from reference TRBV18 and TRBJ2-7, the complete variable domain is NAGVMQNPRHLVRRRGQEARLRCSPMKGHSHVYWYRQLPEEGLKFMVYLQKENIIDESGMPKERFSAEFPKEGPSILRIQQVVRGDSAAYFCASSSGRTGVEQYFGPGTRLTVT.

The chain has TRBV2 and TRBJ1-2; 7 bases align to TRBD1. The length of the CDR3 is 16 residues. Germline V gene data show CDR1 as SNHLY and CDR2 as FYNNEI. The V and J ends lost 6 bases and 2 bases, in that order; junction bases with no gene match: 12. CDR3 nucleotides: TGTGCCAGCAGCTGGGACAGAGAGAAAGCAAACTATGGCTACACCTTC. This encodes CASSWDREKANYGYTF.

J is TRBJ1-4 and V is TRBV10-2, with D possibly matching TRBD1 (6 bases). Germline V lookup: CDR1 WSHSY, CDR2 SAAADI. Trimming removed 7 bases at V and 8 bases at J, with 17 bases between. The CDR3 is 14 residues long. CDR3 loop: CASTLGTSEEKLFF. The DNA for the CDR3 is TGCGCCAGCACCCTGGGGACATCTGAAGAAAAACTGTTTTTT.

The gene calls are TRBV7-6 and TRBJ2-1; 11 bases match TRBD2. The CDR3 loop spans 16 amino acids. Germline CDR1 is SGHVS and CDR2 is FNYEAQ. Germline trimming cut 5 bases from V and 5 bases from J; bases unmatched to any gene: 8. The CDR3 spells CASSPTGTSGHNEQFF. CDR3 nucleotides: TGTGCCAGCAGCCCCACCGGGACTAGCGGACACAATGAGCAGTTCTTC.

This clone was detected a few times. The chain combines TRBV21-1 with TRBJ2-2; TRBD2 is the table's D call and was not checked against the DNA. TRBV21-1 corresponds to a pseudogene. CDR3 length: 9 amino acids. The CDR3 bases are TGTGCCAGCAGCACGAGACTGTTTTTT. Translation gives CASSTRLFF.

This chain uses TRBV5-1 with TRBJ2-3; unclear D gene. CDR1 SGHRS and CDR2 YFSETQ come from the germline V gene. CDR3 length: 16 amino acids. V was clipped by 4 bases and J by 5 bases, with 20 bases between them. CDR3 sequence (DNA): TGCGCCAGCAGCCAGGACCCTGGCACCGGGCAAGATACGCAGTATTTT. Its translation: CASSQDPGTGQDTQYF.

Points on this clone: This specimen includes other DNA sequences encoding the same CDR3. The rearrangement links TRBV5-5 to TRBJ2-1; D is ambiguous. Germline CDR1 reads SGHKS; CDR2 reads YYEKEE (reference sequence). V was shortened by 0 bases and J by 0 bases, with 7 bases between the two germline ends. The CDR3 runs 15 residues. CDR3 sequence (DNA): TGTGCCAGCAGCTTGGGGGGAAGCTCCTACAATGAGCAGTTCTTC. This sequence encodes CASSLGGSSYNEQFF.

The J gene is TRBJ2-2, the V gene TRBV6-5; D remains unclear. V lost 2 bases and J 4 bases, leaving 8 bases between the germline ends. The CDR3 runs 14 residues. Germline CDR1 reads MNHEY; CDR2 reads SVGAGI. The CDR3 protein is CASSYRLSTGELFF. CDR3 nucleotides: TGTGCCAGCAGTTACAGGCTTTCCACCGGGGAGCTGTTTTTT.

This rearrangement joins TRBV19 to TRBJ2-1, with 9 bases that match TRBD2. Trimming removed 5 bases from V and 5 bases from J; junction bases left unmatched: 10. The CDR3 sequence is 16 residues long. Germline V gene data show CDR1 as LNHDA and CDR2 as SQIVND (reference sequence). The DNA for the CDR3 is TGTGCCAGTAGTCAAAGGCGGGAGGGCCGGAACAATGAGCAGTTCTTC. Amino acids: CASSQRREGRNNEQFF.

This chain joins TRBV25-1 and TRBJ2-1; D unclear. Per germline, CDR1 MGHDK and CDR2 SYGVNS. This CDR3 contains 11 residues. V lost 3 bases and J lost 7, with 4 bases in between. CDR3 loop: CASSENNEQFF. Written as DNA, the CDR3 is TGTGCCAGCAGTGAGAATAATGAGCAGTTCTTC. Using reference TRBV25-1 and TRBJ2-1 for the parts outside the CDR3, the full variable domain is EADIYQTPRYLVIGTGKKITLECSQTMGHDKMYWYQQDPGMELHLIHYSYGVNSTEKGDLSSESTVSRIRTEHFPLTLESARPSHTSQYLCASSENNEQFFGPGTRLTVL.

The V gene is TRBV5-6, the J gene TRBJ2-3; D perhaps matches TRBD2 (6 bases). The CDR3 is 17 residues long. The V end lost 3 bases, the J end lost 2 bases, and 19 bases lay between the germline ends. Germline CDR1 and CDR2: SGHDT and YYEEEE. This CDR3 reads CASSSLAAGKDTDTQYF. The CDR3 nucleotides are TGTGCCAGCAGCTCTTTAGCGGCGGGGAAAGACACAGATACGCAGTATTTT.

The chain is built from TRBV5-1 and TRBJ2-5; possible D gene TRBD2, 6 bases. This CDR3 region has 16 residues. Trimming took 2 bases from V and 0 from J, leaving 14 bases between them. CDR1 SGHRS and CDR2 YFSETQ come from the germline V gene. CDR3 sequence: CASSFGSEGYQETQYF. DNA for the CDR3: TGCGCCAGCAGCTTTGGGTCGGAGGGCTACCAAGAGACCCAGTACTTC.

The V gene is TRBV28, the J gene TRBJ2-5; 8 bases are shared with TRBD1. With 4 bases clipped from V and 2 bases from J, the junction kept 9 bases outside the gene matches. CDR3 size: 16 residues. The germline V gene has CDR1 MDHEN and CDR2 SYDVKM. CDR3 residues: CASSSIGTGLQETQYF. The CDR3 nucleotides are TGTGCCAGCAGTTCCATCGGGACAGGCCTTCAAGAGACCCAGTACTTC.

This chain joins TRBV2 and TRBJ1-4, with 8 bases matching TRBD1. Germline V gene lookup returns CDR1 SNHLY and CDR2 FYNNEI. The V gene end was trimmed by 7 bases and the J gene end by 6 bases; junction bases not matched to a gene: 4. The CDR3 is made up of 13 amino acids. The DNA for the CDR3 is TGTGCCAGCACGCGGGGACAGGATGAAAAACTGTTTTTT. It specifies CASTRGQDEKLFF. Supplemented by reference TRBV2 and TRBJ1-4, the full variable domain reads EPEVTQTPSHQVTQMGQEVILRCVPISNHLYFYWYRQILGQKVEFLVSFYNNEISEKSEIFDDQFSVERPDGSNFTLKIRSTKLEDSAMYFCASTRGQDEKLFFGSGTQLSVL.

The V call is TRBV30, the J call TRBJ2-7, with D hard to call. Germline V gene data show CDR1 as GTSNPN and CDR2 as SVGIG (reference sequence). The CDR3 loop spans 12 amino acids. V lost 2 bases, J lost 3 bases, and 8 bases lay in between. The CDR3 spells CAWSQTDYEQYF. The CDR3 coding sequence is TGTGCCTGGAGTCAGACTGACTACGAGCAGTACTTC.

On this clone itself: Within the sample, other DNA sequences also encode this same CDR3. The chain couples TRBV5-1 to TRBJ2-3; TRBD2 matches 12 bases. V was pared by 4 bases and J by 0 bases, with 6 bases of the junction left unmatched. CDR3 length: 17 residues. Germline V gene data show CDR1 as SGHRS and CDR2 as YFSETQ. The CDR3 is CASSPGTSGLSTDTQYF. The CDR3 DNA reads as TGCGCCAGCAGCCCCGGGACTAGCGGGCTTAGCACAGATACGCAGTATTTT.

The chain uses TRBV5-1 and TRBJ2-3; possible D gene TRBD1, 6 bases. V was trimmed by 3 bases and J by 1 base, leaving 12 bases between them. Germline CDR1 and CDR2: SGHRS and YFSETQ. This CDR3 has 15 amino acids. In nucleotides, the CDR3 is TGCGCCAGCAGCTCGCCGGGACACCGCACAGATACGCAGTATTTT. It encodes CASSSPGHRTDTQYF.

Note on this clone: Other DNA sequences of this sample code for an identical CDR3. The chain links TRBV7-9 to TRBJ1-1; 7 bases fit TRBD1. Germline lookup yields CDR1 SEHNR and CDR2 FQNEAQ (reference sequence). J gave up 2 bases and V 6 bases, and 6 bases lay outside the gene matches. CDR3 size: 14 residues. CDR3 in amino acids: CASSPQGGNTEAFF. CDR3 nucleotides: TGTGCCAGCAGTCCTCAGGGGGGAAACACTGAAGCTTTCTTT. The variable domain in full, with the rest retrieved from reference TRBV7-9 and TRBJ1-1, is DTGVSQNPRHKITKRGQNVTFRCDPISEHNRLYWYRQTLGQGPEFLTYFQNEAQLEKSRLLSDRFSAERPKGSFSTLEIQRTEQGDSAMYLCASSPQGGNTEAFFGQGTRLTVV.

The V call is TRBV5-4, the J call TRBJ2-5; TRBD2 is a possible D gene (5 bases). This CDR3 has 14 residues. V gave up 2 bases and J gave up 5 bases, with 13 bases separating them. Germline V gene lookup returns CDR1 SGHNT and CDR2 YYREEE (reference sequence). CDR3 region: CASSFPSGVETQYF. DNA for the CDR3: TGTGCCAGCAGCTTTCCATCCGGGGTGGAGACCCAGTACTTC.

A note on this clone: This sample includes further DNA sequences coding for the same CDR3. The chain couples TRBV7-9 to TRBJ1-1; the match to TRBD1 covers 7 bases. Germline V gene data show CDR1 as SEHNR and CDR2 as FQNEAQ (reference sequence). Trimming at V came to 5 bases and at J to 5 bases, leaving 8 bases not matched to a gene. This CDR3 is 14 amino acids long. The CDR3 is CASSLQGWGTEAFF. As DNA, the CDR3 is TGTGCCAGCAGCCTACAGGGGTGGGGTACTGAAGCTTTCTTT.

The V call is TRBV5-1, the J call TRBJ1-3, with D hard to call. V dropped 2 bases and J dropped 1 base, with 10 bases sitting between them. The CDR3 has 15 amino acids. Germline assignment: CDR1 SGHRS and CDR2 YFSETQ. As DNA, the CDR3 is TGCGCCAGCAGCTTAGAGGTAGCGTCTGGAAACACCATATATTTT. It codes for CASSLEVASGNTIYF.

CDR3 amino acids: CASSEGTGNQPQHF. The CDR3 coding sequence is TGCGCCAGCAGTGAGGGTACTGGGAATCAGCCCCAGCATTTT. The chain carries TRBV10-1 and TRBJ1-5; D is uncertain. Germline CDR1 reads WNHNN; CDR2 reads SYGVQD (reference sequence). V was pared by 2 bases and J by 4 bases, with 9 bases between. The CDR3 runs 14 residues.

The chain employs TRBV29-1 and TRBJ2-1; the D gene is possibly TRBD2 (6 bases). Between the trimmed V and J ends, which lost 1 base and 7 bases, there was a span of 11 bases. CDR1 is SQVTM, CDR2 ANQGSEA, per germline. This CDR3 is built from 13 residues. The CDR3 nucleotides read TGCAGCGTTGAAGGTTCCGGGGGAAATGAGCAGTTCTTC. Its translation: CSVEGSGGNEQFF.

This rearrangement joins TRBV28 to TRBJ2-5; a possible D gene is TRBD1 (5 bases). The CDR3 is 13 residues long. The V gene's germline CDR1 is MDHEN and CDR2 SYDVKM. The V gene lost 3 bases and the J gene lost 7 bases, with 12 bases spanning the gap. CDR3 loop: CASSFSGPGTQYF. The CDR3 DNA reads as TGTGCCAGCAGTTTTTCAGGGCCGGGGACCCAGTACTTC. The full variable domain, in which reference TRBV28 and TRBJ2-5 provide the parts outside the CDR3, is DVKVTQSSRYLVKRTGEKVFLECVQDMDHENMFWYRQDPGLGLRLIYFSYDVKMKEKGDIPEGYSVSREKKERFSLILESASTNQTSMYLCASSFSGPGTQYFGPGTRLLVL.